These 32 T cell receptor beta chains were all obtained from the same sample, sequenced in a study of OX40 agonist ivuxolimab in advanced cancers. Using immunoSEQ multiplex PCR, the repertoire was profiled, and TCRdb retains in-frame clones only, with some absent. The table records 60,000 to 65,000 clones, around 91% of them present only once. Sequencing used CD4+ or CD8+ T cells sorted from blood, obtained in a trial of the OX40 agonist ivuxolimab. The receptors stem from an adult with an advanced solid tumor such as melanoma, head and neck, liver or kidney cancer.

The CDR3: CASSLGRGDGNTIYF. The CDR3 DNA reads as TGCGCCAGCAGCTTGGGTCGGGGCGATGGAAACACCATATATTTT. The V and J genes are TRBV5-1 and TRBJ1-3, with a weak D call TRBD1 (5 bases). The CDR3 sequence is 15 residues long. CDR1 is SGHRS, CDR2 YFSETQ, per germline. V was cut by 0 bases and J by 3 bases, with 10 bases left in between.

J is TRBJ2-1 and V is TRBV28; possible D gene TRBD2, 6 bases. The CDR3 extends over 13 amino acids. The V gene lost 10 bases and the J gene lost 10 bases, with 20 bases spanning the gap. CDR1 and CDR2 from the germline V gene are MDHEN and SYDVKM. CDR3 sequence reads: CATGGAGSWEQFF. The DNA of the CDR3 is TGTGCCACCGGGGGAGCTGGGTCATGGGAGCAGTTCTTC.

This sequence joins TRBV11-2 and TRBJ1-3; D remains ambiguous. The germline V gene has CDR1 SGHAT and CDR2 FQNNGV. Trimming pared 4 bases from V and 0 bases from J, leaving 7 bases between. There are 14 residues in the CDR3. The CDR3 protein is CASSSIFSGNTIYF. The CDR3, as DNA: TGTGCCAGCAGCTCTATTTTCTCTGGAAACACCATATATTTT. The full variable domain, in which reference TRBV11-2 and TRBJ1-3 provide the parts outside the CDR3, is EAGVAQSPRYKIIEKRQSVAFWCNPISGHATLYWYQQILGQGPKLLIQFQNNGVVDDSQLPKDRFSAERLKGVDSTLKIQPAKLEDSAVYLCASSSIFSGNTIYFGEGSWLTVV.

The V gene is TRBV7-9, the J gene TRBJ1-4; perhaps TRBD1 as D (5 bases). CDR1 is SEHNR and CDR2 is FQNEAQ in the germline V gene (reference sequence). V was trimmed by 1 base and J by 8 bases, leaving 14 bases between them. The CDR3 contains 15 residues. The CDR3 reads CASSLGQGFNEKLFF. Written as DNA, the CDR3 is TGTGCCAGCAGCTTAGGGCAGGGATTTAACGAAAAACTGTTTTTT. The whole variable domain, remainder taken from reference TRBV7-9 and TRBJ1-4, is DTGVSQNPRHKITKRGQNVTFRCDPISEHNRLYWYRQTLGQGPEFLTYFQNEAQLEKSRLLSDRFSAERPKGSFSTLEIQRTEQGDSAMYLCASSLGQGFNEKLFFGSGTQLSVL.

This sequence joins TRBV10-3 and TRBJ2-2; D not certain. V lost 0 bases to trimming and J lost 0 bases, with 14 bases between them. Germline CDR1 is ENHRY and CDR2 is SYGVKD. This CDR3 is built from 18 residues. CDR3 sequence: CAISESYFGVSNTGELFF. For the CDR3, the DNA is TGTGCCATCAGTGAGTCCTACTTTGGGGTGTCGAACACCGGGGAGCTGTTTTTT.

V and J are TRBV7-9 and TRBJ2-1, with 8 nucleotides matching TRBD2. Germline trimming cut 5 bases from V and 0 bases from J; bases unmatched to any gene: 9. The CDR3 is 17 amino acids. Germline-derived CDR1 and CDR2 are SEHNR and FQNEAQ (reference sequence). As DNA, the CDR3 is TGTGCCAGCAGCCCGAAGATCGGGACTAGCTCCTACAATGAGCAGTTCTTC. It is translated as CASSPKIGTSSYNEQFF. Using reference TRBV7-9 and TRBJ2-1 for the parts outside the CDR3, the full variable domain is DTGVSQNPRHKITKRGQNVTFRCDPISEHNRLYWYRQTLGQGPEFLTYFQNEAQLEKSRLLSDRFSAERPKGSFSTLEIQRTEQGDSAMYLCASSPKIGTSSYNEQFFGPGTRLTVL.

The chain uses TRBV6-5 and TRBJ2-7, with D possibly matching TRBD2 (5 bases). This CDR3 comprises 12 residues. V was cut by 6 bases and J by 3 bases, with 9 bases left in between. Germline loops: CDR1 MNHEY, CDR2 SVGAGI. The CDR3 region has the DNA TGTGCCAGCAGCCGACGGGACTACGAGCAGTACTTC. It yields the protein CASSRRDYEQYF.

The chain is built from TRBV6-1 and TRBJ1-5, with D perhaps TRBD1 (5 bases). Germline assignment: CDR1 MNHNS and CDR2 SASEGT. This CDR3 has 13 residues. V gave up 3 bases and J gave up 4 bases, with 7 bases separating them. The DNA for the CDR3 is TGTGCCAGCAGTGAGGGGCAAAATCAGCCCCAGCATTTT. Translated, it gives CASSEGQNQPQHF.

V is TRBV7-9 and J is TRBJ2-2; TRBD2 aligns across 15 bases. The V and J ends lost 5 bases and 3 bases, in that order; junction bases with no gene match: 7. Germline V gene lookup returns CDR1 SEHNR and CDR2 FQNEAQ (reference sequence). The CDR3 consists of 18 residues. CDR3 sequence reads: CASSPGLAGGPDTGELFF. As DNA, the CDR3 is TGTGCCAGCAGCCCCGGACTAGCGGGAGGGCCGGACACCGGGGAGCTGTTTTTT.

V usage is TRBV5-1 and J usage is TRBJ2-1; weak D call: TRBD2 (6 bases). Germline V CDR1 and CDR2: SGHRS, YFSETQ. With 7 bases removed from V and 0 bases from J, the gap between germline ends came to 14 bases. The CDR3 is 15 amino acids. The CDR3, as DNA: TGCGCCAGCCTACGGGACGGGAGCTCCTACAATGAGCAGTTCTTC. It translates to CASLRDGSSYNEQFF.

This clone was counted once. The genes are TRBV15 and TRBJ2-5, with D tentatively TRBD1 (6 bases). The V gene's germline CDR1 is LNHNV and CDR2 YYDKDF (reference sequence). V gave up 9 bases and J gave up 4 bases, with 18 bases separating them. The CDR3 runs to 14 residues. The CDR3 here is CATSPGVGGETQYF. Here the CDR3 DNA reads TGTGCCACTTCGCCAGGGGTAGGTGGAGAGACCCAGTACTTC.

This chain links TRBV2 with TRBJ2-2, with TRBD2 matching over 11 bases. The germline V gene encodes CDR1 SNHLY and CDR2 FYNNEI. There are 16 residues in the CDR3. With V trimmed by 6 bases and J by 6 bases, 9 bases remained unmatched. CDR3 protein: CASSLIAGGRPGELFF. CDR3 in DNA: TGTGCCAGCAGCCTAATAGCGGGAGGGCGTCCCGGGGAGCTGTTTTTT.

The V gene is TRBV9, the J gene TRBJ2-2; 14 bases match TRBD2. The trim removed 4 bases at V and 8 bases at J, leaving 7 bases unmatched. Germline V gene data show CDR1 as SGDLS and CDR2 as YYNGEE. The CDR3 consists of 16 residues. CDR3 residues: CASSTPGLAGVGELFF. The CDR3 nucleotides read TGTGCCAGCAGCACACCGGGACTAGCGGGAGTGGGGGAGCTGTTTTTT. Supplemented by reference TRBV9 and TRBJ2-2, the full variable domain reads DSGVTQTPKHLITATGQRVTLRCSPRSGDLSVYWYQQSLDQGLQFLIQYYNGEERAKGNILERFSAQQFPDLHSELNLSSLELGDSALYFCASSTPGLAGVGELFFGEGSRLTVL.

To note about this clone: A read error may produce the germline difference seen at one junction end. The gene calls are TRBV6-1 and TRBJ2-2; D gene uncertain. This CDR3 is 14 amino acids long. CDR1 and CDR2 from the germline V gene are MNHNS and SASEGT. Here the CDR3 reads CASGDNLNTGELFF. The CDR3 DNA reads TGTGCCAGCGGTGACAACCTGAACACCGGGGAGCTGTTTTTT.

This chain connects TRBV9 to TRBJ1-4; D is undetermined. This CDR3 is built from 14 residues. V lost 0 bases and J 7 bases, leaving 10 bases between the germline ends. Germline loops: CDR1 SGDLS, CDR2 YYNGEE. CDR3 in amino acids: CASSVGLTPEKLFF. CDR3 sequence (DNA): TGTGCCAGCAGCGTAGGTCTGACGCCTGAAAAACTGTTTTTT.

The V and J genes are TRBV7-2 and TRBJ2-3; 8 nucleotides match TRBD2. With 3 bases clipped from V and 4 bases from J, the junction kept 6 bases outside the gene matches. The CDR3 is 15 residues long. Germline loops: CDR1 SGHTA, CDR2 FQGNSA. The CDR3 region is CASSLGLVGADTQYF. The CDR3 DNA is TGTGCCAGCAGCTTGGGACTAGTGGGGGCAGATACGCAGTATTTT.

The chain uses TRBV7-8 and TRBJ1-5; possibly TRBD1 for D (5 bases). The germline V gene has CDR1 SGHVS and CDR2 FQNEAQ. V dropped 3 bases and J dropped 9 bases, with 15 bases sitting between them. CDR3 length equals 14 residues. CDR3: CASSFSGVTWPQHF. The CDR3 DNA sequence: TGTGCCAGCAGCTTTTCGGGGGTAACTTGGCCCCAGCATTTT.

As DNA, the CDR3 is TGTGCCAGCAGCTTAGTAGGGCGTAAGGTGGGAAAACTGTTTTTT. Its translation is CASSLVGRKVGKLFF. V and J are TRBV7-9 and TRBJ1-4; D unclear. Germline CDR1 and CDR2: SEHNR and FQNEAQ (reference sequence). The V end was cut by 1 base, the J end by 10 bases, with 16 bases between. This CDR3 is 15 amino acids long.

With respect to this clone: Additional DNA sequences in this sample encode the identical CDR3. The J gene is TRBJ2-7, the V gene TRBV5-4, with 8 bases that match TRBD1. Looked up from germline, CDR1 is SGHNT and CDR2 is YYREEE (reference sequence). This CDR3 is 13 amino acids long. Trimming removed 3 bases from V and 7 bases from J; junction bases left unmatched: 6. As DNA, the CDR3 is TGTGCCAGCAGCTCTCAGGGGGCCGAGGAGCAGTACTTC. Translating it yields CASSSQGAEEQYF.

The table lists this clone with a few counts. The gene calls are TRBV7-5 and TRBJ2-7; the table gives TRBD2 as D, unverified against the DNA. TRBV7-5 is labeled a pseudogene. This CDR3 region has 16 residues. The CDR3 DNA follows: TGTGTCAGAAGCTTGGAAGCGGGAGGGCAGGACTACGAGCAGTACTTC. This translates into CVRSLEAGGQDYEQYF.

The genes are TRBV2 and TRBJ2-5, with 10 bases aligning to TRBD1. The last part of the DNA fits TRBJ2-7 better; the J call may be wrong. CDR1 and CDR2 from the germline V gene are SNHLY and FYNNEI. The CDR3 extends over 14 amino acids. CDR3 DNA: TGTGCCAGCAGTGTTGACAGGGGGCGCTACGAGCAGTACTTC. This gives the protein CASSVDRGRYEQYF.

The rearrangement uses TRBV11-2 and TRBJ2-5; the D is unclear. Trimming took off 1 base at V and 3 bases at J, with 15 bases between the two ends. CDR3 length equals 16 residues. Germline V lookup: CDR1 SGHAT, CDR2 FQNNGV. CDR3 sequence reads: CASSLADGSLEETQYF. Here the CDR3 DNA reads TGTGCCAGCAGCTTAGCAGACGGGTCTTTGGAAGAGACCCAGTACTTC.

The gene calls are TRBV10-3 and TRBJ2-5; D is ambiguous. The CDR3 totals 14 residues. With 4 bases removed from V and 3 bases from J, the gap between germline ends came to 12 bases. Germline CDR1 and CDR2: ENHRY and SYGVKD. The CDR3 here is CAISGLGSEETQYF. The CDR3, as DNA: TGTGCCATCAGTGGCCTAGGGTCCGAAGAGACCCAGTACTTC.

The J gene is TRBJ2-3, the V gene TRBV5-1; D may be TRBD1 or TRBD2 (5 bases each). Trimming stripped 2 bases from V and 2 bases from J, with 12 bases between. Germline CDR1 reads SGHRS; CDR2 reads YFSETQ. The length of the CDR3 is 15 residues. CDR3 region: CASSFRDPYTDTQYF. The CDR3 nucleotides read TGCGCCAGCAGCTTCCGGGACCCTTACACAGATACGCAGTATTTT.

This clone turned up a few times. CDR3 sequence: CASSLDGVHEQYF. The CDR3 coding sequence is TGTGCCAGCAGCTTGGATGGGGTTCACGAGCAGTACTTC. V and J are TRBV5-4 and TRBJ2-7; D is uncertain. CDR1 SGHNT and CDR2 YYREEE come from the germline V gene (reference sequence). V lost 0 bases to trimming and J lost 5 bases, with 9 bases between them. The CDR3 has 13 residues.

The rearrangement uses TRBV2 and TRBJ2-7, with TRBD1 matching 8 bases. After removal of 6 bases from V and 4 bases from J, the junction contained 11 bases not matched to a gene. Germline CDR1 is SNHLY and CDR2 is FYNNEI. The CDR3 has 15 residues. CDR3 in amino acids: CASRQLGQVLYEQYF. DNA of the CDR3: TGTGCCAGCAGGCAATTGGGACAGGTTTTGTACGAGCAGTACTTC.

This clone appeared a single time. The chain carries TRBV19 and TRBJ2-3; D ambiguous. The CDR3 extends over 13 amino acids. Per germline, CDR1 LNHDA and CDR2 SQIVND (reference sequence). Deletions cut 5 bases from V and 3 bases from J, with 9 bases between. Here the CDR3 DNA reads TGTGCCAGTAGTTCCTTACTTACAGATACGCAGTATTTT. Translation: CASSSLLTDTQYF.

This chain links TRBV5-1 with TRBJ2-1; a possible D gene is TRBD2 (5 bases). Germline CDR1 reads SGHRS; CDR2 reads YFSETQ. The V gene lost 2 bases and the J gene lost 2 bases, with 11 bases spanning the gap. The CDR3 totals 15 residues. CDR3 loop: CASSLMGSTYNEQFF. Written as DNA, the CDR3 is TGCGCCAGCAGCTTAATGGGGAGTACCTACAATGAGCAGTTCTTC.

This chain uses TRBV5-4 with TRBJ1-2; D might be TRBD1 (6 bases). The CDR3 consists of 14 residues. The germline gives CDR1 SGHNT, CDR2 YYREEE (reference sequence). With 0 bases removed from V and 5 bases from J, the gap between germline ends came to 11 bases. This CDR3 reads CASSLGGQSYGYTF. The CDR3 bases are TGTGCCAGCAGCTTGGGAGGACAGAGTTATGGCTACACCTTC.

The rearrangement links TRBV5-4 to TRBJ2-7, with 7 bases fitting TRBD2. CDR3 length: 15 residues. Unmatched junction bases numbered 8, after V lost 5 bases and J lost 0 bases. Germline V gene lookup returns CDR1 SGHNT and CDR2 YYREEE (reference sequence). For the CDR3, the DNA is TGTGCCAGCAGTCCCAGGACTAGTGCCTCCTACGAGCAGTACTTC. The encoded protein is CASSPRTSASYEQYF.

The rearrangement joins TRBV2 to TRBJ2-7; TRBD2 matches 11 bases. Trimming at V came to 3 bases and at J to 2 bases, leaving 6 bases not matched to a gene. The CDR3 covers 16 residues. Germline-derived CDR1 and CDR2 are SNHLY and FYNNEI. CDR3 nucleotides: TGTGCCAGCAGTGAGACTAGCGGGACCCCCACCTACGAGCAGTACTTC. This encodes CASSETSGTPTYEQYF.

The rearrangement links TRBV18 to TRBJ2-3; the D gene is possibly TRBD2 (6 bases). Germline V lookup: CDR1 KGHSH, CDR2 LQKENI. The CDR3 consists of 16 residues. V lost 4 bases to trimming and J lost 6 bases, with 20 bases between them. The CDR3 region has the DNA TGTGCCAGCTCACTTAATAGCCGGAGGGCGGCCGATACGCAGTATTTT. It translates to CASSLNSRRAADTQYF.